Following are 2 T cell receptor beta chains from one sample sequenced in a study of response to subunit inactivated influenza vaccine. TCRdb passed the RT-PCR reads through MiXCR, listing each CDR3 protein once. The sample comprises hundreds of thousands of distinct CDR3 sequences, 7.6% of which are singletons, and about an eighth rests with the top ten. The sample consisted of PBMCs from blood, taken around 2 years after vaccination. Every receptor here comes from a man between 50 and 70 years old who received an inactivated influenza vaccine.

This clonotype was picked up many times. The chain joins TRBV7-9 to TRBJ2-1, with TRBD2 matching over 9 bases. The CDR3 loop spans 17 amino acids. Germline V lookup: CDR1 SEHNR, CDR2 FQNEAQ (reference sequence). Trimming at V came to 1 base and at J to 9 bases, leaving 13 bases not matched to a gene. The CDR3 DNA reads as TGTGCCAGCAGCTTAGGGACGGAGAGCGGGGGGCGGAGTGAGCAGTTCTTC. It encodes CASSLGTESGGRSEQFF.

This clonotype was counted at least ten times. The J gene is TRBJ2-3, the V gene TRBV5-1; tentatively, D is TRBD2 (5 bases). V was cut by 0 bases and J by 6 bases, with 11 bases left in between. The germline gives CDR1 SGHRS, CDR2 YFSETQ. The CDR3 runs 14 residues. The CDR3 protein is CASSLERPTDTQYF. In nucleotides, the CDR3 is TGCGCCAGCAGCTTGGAGCGGCCCACGGATACGCAGTATTTT. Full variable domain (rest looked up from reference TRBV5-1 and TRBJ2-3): KAGVTQTPRYLIKTRGQQVTLSCSPISGHRSVSWYQQTPGQGLQFLFEYFSETQRNKGNFPGRFSGRQFSNSRSEMNVSTLELGDSALYLCASSLERPTDTQYFGPGTRLTVL.